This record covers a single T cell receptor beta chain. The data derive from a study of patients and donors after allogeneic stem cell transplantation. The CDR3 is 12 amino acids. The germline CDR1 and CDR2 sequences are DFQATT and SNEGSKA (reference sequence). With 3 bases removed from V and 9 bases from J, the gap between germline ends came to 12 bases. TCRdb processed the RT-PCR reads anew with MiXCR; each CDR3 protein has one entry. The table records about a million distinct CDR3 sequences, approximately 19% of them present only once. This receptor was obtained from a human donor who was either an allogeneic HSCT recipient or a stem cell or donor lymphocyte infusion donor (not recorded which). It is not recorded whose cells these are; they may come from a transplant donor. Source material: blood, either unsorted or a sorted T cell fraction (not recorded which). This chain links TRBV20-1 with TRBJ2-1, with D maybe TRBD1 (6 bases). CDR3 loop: CSARGHPGEQFF. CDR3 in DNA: TGCAGTGCTAGGGGACACCCGGGTGAGCAGTTCTTC.